This is a list of T cell receptor beta chains from one sample in a study of shared clonotypes between healthy human individuals. Sequenced by immunoSEQ multiplex PCR; TCRdb stores in-frame clones only, minus some. The sample carries approximately 980,000 clones, about three quarters recorded once. Sequencing input: memory CD4+ T cells sorted from blood. The receptors stem from a man aged 18-30 years in good health. Both conserved end residues are part of each CDR3. The D gene is left open where the match is weak. Only some rows state a clone size, as once, few, many or a class for expanded clones.

>NA|few|TRBV2|TRBJ2-3
TGTGCCAGCCCCCCCAGGTACCGCACAGATACGCAGTATTTT
CASPPRYRTDTQYF
>TRBD1|NA|TRBV11-1|TRBJ2-1
TGTGCCAGCAGCCCAGGGGGACAACAATACAATGAGCAGTTCTTC
CASSPGGQQYNEQFF
>NA|NA|TRBV6-1|TRBJ1-5
TGTGCCAGCAGCGGGTTGGAAGATCAGCCCCAGCATTTT
CASSGLEDQPQHF
>NA|NA|TRBV5-1|TRBJ2-5
TGCGCCAGCAGCAACGCGGGACTTCAAGAGACCCAGTACTTC
CASSNAGLQETQYF
>NA|NA|TRBV28|TRBJ1-6
TGTGCCAGCAGTGGGGGGAGGGCCACGTATTCACCCCTCCACTTT
CASSGGRATYSPLHF
>NA|NA|TRBV7-8|TRBJ2-5
TGTGCCAGCAGCTTAGAGTACCAAGAGACCCAGTACTTC
CASSLEYQETQYF
>NA|NA|TRBV6-1|TRBJ2-4
TGTGCCAGCCAGGGTACGCCTAGTCAGGGAAACATTCAGTACTTC
CASQGTPSQGNIQYF
>NA|few|TRBV7-9|TRBJ2-3
TGTGCCAGCAGCCTGGACAAGTACACAGATACGCAGTATTTT
CASSLDKYTDTQYF
>NA|NA|TRBV30|TRBJ2-3
TGTGCCTGGAGTGGTTCTATCATTACAGATACGCAGTATTTT
CAWSGSIITDTQYF
>TRBD2|NA|TRBV14|TRBJ2-1
TGTGCCAGCAGCCCAACCCTAGTCGGGAGGGGGCAGTTCTTC
CASSPTLVGRGQFF
>NA|few|TRBV19|TRBJ1-2
TGTGCCAGTAAGGCTCGGGGTGGGCCTGACTTTAACTATGGCTACACCTTC
CASKARGGPDFNYGYTF